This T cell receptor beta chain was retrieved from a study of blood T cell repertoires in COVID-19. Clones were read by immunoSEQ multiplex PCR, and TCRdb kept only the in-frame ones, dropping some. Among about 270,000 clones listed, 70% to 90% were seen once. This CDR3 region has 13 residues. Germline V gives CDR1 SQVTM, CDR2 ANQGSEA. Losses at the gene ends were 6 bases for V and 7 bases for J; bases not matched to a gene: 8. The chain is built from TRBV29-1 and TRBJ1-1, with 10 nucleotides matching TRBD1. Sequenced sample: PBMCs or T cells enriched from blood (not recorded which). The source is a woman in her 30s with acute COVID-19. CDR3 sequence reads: CSVKGDRGGEAFF. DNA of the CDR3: TGCAGCGTAAAGGGGGACAGGGGAGGTGAAGCTTTCTTT. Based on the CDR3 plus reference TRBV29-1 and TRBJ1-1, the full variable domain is SAVISQKPSRDICQRGTSLTIQCQVDSQVTMMFWYRQQPGQSLTLIATANQGSEATYESGFVIDKFPISRPNLTFSTLTVSNMSPEDSSIYLCSVKGDRGGEAFFGQGTRLTVV.